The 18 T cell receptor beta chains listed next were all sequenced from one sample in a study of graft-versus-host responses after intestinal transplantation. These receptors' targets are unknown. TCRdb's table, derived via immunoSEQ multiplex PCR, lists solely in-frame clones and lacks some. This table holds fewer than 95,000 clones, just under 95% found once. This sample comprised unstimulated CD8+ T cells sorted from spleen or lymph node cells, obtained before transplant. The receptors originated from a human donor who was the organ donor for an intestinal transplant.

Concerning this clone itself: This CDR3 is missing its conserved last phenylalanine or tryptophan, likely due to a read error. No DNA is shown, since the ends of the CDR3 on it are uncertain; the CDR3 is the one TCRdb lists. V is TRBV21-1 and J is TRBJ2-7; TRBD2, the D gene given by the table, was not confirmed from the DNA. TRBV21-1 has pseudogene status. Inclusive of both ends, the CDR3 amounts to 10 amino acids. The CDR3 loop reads CASSNSGGLP.

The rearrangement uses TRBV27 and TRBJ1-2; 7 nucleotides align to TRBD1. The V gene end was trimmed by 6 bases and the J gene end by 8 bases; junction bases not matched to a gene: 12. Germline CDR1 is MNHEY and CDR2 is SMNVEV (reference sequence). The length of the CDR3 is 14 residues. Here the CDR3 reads CASRGPRGVGGYTF. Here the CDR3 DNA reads TGTGCCAGCAGAGGCCCCAGGGGGGTGGGCGGCTACACCTTC.

The CDR3: CATSRDGGRANTEAFF. The CDR3 coding sequence is TGTGCCACCAGCAGAGATGGCGGGAGGGCGAACACTGAAGCTTTCTTT. The rearrangement joins TRBV15 to TRBJ1-1; D unresolved. This CDR3 has 16 amino acids. Trimming stripped 0 bases from V and 1 base from J, with 12 bases between. The germline gives CDR1 LNHNV, CDR2 YYDKDF (reference sequence).

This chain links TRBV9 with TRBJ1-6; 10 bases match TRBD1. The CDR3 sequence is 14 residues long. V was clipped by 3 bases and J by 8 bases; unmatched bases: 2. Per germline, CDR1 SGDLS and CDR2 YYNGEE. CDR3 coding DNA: TGTGCCAGCAGCGCGGGACAGGGGTATTCACCCCTCCACTTT. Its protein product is CASSAGQGYSPLHF.

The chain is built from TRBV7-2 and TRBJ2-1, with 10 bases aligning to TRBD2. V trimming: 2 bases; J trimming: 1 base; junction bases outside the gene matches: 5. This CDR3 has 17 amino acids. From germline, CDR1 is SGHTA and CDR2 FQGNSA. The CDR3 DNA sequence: TGTGCCAGCAGCTTAAAAGGGGGACTAGCGTCCTACAATGAGCAGTTCTTC. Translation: CASSLKGGLASYNEQFF.

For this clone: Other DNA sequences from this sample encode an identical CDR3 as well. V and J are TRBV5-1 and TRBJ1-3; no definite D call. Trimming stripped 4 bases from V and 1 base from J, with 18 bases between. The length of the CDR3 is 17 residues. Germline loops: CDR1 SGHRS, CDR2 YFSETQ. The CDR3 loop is CASSAYIRSLSGNTIYF. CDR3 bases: TGCGCCAGCAGCGCATACATACGATCCCTTTCTGGAAACACCATATATTTT.

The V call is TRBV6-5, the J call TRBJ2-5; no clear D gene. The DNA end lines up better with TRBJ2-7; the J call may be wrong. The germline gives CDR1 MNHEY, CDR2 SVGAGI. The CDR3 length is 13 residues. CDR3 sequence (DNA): TGTGCCAGCAGTTACTCCAACAGCTACGAGCAGTACTTC. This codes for CASSYSNSYEQYF.

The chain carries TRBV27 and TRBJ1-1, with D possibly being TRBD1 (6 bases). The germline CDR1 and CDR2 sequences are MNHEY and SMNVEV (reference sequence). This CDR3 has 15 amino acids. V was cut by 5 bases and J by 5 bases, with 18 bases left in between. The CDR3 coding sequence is TGTGCCAGCAGTCTATACAGGGAGTTGGGGACTGAAGCTTTCTTT. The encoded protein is CASSLYRELGTEAFF.

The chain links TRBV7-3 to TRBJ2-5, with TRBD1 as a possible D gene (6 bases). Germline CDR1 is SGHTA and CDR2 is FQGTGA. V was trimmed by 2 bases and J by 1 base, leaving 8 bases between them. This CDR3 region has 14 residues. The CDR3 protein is CASSLSGAQETQYF. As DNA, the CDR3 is TGTGCCAGCAGCTTATCAGGGGCCCAAGAGACCCAGTACTTC.

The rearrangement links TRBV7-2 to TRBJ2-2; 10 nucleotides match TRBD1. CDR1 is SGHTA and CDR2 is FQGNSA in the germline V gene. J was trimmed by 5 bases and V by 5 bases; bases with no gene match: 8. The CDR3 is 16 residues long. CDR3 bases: TGTGCCAGCAGCCCCCGGACAGGGGGTAGTACCGGGGAGCTGTTTTTT. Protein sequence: CASSPRTGGSTGELFF.

The CDR3 loop reads CASSLGTGGRGEQYF. The CDR3 nucleotides read TGTGCCAGCAGCTTAGGGACAGGGGGCCGGGGGGAGCAGTACTTC. The chain couples TRBV7-6 to TRBJ2-7, with 11 bases lining up with TRBD1. With V trimmed by 1 base and J by 7 bases, 6 bases remained unmatched. The CDR3 loop spans 15 amino acids. Germline V lookup: CDR1 SGHVS, CDR2 FNYEAQ.

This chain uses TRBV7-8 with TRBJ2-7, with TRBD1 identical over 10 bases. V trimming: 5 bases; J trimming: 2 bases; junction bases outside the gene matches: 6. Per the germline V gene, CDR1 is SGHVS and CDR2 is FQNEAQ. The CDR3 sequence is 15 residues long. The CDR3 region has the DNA TGTGCCAGCAGCCATGGGACAGGGGCAACCTACGAGCAGTACTTC. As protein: CASSHGTGATYEQYF.

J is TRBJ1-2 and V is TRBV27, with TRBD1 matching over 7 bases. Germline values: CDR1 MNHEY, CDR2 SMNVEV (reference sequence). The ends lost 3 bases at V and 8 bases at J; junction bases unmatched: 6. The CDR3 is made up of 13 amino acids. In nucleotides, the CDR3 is TGTGCCAGCAGTTTTTTAGGGGGCGGAGGCTACACCTTC. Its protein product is CASSFLGGGGYTF.

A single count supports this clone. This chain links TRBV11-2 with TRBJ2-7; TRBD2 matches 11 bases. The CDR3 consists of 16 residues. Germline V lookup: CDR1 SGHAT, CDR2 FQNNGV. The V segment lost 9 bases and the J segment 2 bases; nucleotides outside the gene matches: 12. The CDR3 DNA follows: TGTGCCAGTATCGGGGGAGAGACTAGCGGGACCTACGAGCAGTACTTC. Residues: CASIGGETSGTYEQYF.

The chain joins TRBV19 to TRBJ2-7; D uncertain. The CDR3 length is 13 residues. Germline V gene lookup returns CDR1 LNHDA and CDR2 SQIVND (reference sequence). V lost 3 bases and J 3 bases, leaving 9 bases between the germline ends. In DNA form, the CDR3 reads TGTGCCAGTAGTATGTCCGGGTTCTACGAGCAGTACTTC. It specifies CASSMSGFYEQYF.

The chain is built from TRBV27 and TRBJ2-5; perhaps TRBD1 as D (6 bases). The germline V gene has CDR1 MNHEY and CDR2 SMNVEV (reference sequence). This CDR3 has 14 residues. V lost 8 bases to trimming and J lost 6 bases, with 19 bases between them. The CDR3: CASSPGHAGQTQYF. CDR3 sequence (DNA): TGTGCCAGCTCACCGGGACATGCCGGGCAGACCCAGTACTTC.

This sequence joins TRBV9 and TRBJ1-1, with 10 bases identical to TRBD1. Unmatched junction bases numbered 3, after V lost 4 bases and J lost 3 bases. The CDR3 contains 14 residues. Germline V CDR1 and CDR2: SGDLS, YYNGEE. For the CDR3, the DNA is TGTGCCAGCAGCTCAGGACAGGGGGACACTGAAGCTTTCTTT. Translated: CASSSGQGDTEAFF.

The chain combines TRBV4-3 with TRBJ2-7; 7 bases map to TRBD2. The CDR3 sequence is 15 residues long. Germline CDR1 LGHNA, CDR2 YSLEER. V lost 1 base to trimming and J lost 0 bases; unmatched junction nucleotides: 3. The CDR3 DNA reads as TGCGCCAGCAGCCAAGGGACTAGGAGCTCCTACGAGCAGTACTTC. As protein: CASSQGTRSSYEQYF.